This T cell receptor (beta chain) was observed in a study of blood T cells in healthy people across ages. This CDR3 has 13 amino acids. The V and J ends lost 0 bases and 5 bases respectively, with 7 bases between them. Per the germline V gene, CDR1 is MNHEY and CDR2 is SVGEGT. A second PCR, run for about 7 to 11 cycles, used a sample-barcoded 5' primer plus a J-beta primer mix. TCRdb reanalysed the 5' RACE reads using MiXCR and keeps one entry per CDR3 protein. The sample lists about 800,000 distinct CDR3 sequences, 20% to 25% occurring once. The sample was also reused in another study, on T cells of mothers and their children.

V usage is TRBV6-2 or TRBV6-3 and J usage is TRBJ1-1, with unresolved D. The specimen sequenced was blood. This TCR came from a boy between 10 and 17 years old in good health. CDR3 protein: CASSYSLVTEAFF. CDR3 nucleotides: TGTGCCAGCAGTTACTCGCTTGTGACTGAAGCTTTCTTT.